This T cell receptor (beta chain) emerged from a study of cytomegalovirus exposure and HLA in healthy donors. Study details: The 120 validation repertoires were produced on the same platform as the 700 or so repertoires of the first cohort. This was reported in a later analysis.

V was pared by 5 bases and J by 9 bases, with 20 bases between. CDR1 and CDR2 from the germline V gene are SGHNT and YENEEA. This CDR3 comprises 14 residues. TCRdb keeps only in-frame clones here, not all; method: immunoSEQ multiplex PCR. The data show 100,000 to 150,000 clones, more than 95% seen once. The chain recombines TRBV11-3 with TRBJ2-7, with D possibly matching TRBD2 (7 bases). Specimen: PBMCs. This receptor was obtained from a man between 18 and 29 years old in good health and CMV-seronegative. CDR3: CASSLRGDIDGQYF. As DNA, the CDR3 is TGTGCCAGCAGCCTCCGGGGGGACATAGACGGGCAGTACTTC.